Shown below are 24 T cell receptor beta chains from a single sample sequenced in a study of T cells in localized non-small cell lung cancer. Sequencing was performed with immunoSEQ multiplex PCR; in TCRdb, only in-frame clones are kept and a portion is missing. The sample lists 10,000 to 13,000 clones, 70% to 75% occurring once. Sequenced material: peripheral blood, taken before any cancer treatment. The receptors were gathered from a male donor older than 55 with stage I lung adenocarcinoma.

The chain employs TRBV19 and TRBJ2-7, with 8 bases matching TRBD2. Germline V gives CDR1 LNHDA, CDR2 SQIVND (reference sequence). This CDR3 has 14 amino acids. V trimming: 4 bases; J trimming: 4 bases; junction bases outside the gene matches: 6. The CDR3 region has the DNA TGTGCCAGTAGTACCGCGGGGGGCGAATACGAGCAGTACTTC. It encodes CASSTAGGEYEQYF.

This clone was observed a few times. V gene TRBV20-1 combines with J gene TRBJ1-2; D uncertain. The germline gives CDR1 DFQATT, CDR2 SNEGSKA (reference sequence). V dropped 3 bases and J dropped 8 bases, with 10 bases sitting between them. There are 11 residues in the CDR3. The CDR3 DNA is TGCAGTGCTAGTAGAGGATCGGGCTACACCTTC. It specifies CSASRGSGYTF.

The genes are TRBV5-1 and TRBJ2-2, with 10 bases lining up with TRBD1. This CDR3 has 17 residues. J gave up 3 bases and V 0 bases, and 5 bases lay outside the gene matches. Germline loops: CDR1 SGHRS, CDR2 YFSETQ. The DNA for the CDR3 is TGCGCCAGCAGCTTGGTCGGTGGGACAGGGGACACCGGGGAGCTGTTTTTT. It translates to CASSLVGGTGDTGELFF.

This chain joins TRBV2 and TRBJ2-2, with 10 bases aligning to TRBD2. CDR1 is SNHLY, CDR2 FYNNEI, per germline. The CDR3 length is 16 residues. J was trimmed by 5 bases and V by 8 bases; bases with no gene match: 11. This CDR3 is CASVTRAGGFTGELFF. For the CDR3, the DNA is TGTGCCAGCGTAACTCGAGCGGGGGGGTTTACCGGGGAGCTGTTTTTT.

J is TRBJ1-5 and V is TRBV4-1; D is undetermined. The CDR3 has 14 amino acids. Between the trimmed V and J ends, which lost 0 bases and 6 bases, there was a span of 9 bases. CDR1 is MGHRA, CDR2 YSYEKL, per germline. CDR3 in DNA: TGCGCCAGCAGCCAAGAGGGAGGTTCTCAGCCCCAGCATTTT. Translation: CASSQEGGSQPQHF.

CDR3 bases: TGTGCCAGCAGCTTAGCAGGGCAGGGACGAAACACCATATATTTT. Translated, it gives CASSLAGQGRNTIYF. The rearrangement uses TRBV7-6 and TRBJ1-3; maybe TRBD1 (5 bases). The CDR3 totals 15 residues. The germline V and J ends were trimmed by 0 bases and 5 bases, with 11 bases remaining between them. CDR1 and CDR2 (germline): SGHVS, FNYEAQ.

This chain joins TRBV28 and TRBJ1-1, with a possible D match to TRBD1 (6 bases). The CDR3 has 13 amino acids. The germline gives CDR1 MDHEN, CDR2 SYDVKM. V lost 3 bases, J lost 1 base, and 6 bases lay in between. DNA for the CDR3: TGTGCCAGCAGTTTGGGACAGAACACTGAAGCTTTCTTT. It translates to CASSLGQNTEAFF.

This rearrangement joins TRBV6-6 to TRBJ2-5; 7 bases fit TRBD2. V shed 6 bases and J 2 bases; nucleotides not matched to a gene: 9. This CDR3 region has 15 residues. CDR1 is MNHNY and CDR2 is SVGAGI in the germline V gene (reference sequence). In DNA form, the CDR3 reads TGTGCCAGCAGAGAAAGCGGGATCATACAAGAGACCCAGTACTTC. Encoded protein: CASRESGIIQETQYF.

The chain joins TRBV14 to TRBJ2-3; D call uncertain. V was cut by 6 bases and J by 0 bases, with 10 bases left in between. Germline V CDR1 and CDR2: SGHDN, FVKESK. This CDR3 is 14 amino acids long. The CDR3 bases are TGTGCCAGCAGTCGACAAGGAAGCACAGATACGCAGTATTTT. Its protein product is CASSRQGSTDTQYF.

The genes are TRBV7-3 and TRBJ2-3; 8 bases align to TRBD2. In germline, CDR1 is SGHTA, CDR2 FQGTGA. V was pared by 3 bases and J by 1 base, with 0 bases of the junction left unmatched. CDR3 size: 14 residues. The CDR3 loop is CASSLRGGTDTQYF. CDR3 coding DNA: TGTGCCAGCAGCTTGCGGGGGGGCACAGATACGCAGTATTTT.

In DNA form, the CDR3 reads TGTGCCAGTAGTATTTTCGGGAATGACGGGGAGCTGTTTTTT. Translating it yields CASSIFGNDGELFF. V is TRBV19 and J is TRBJ2-2, with a possible D match to TRBD2 (5 bases). V was cut by 3 bases and J by 7 bases, with 12 bases left in between. This CDR3 has 14 amino acids. The germline gives CDR1 LNHDA, CDR2 SQIVND (reference sequence).

This clone was counted a single time. This rearrangement joins TRBV6-1 to TRBJ1-1; no reliable D call. CDR3 length equals 13 residues. Trimming left V 6 bases short and J 4 bases short, with 12 bases between. CDR1 is MNHNS and CDR2 is SASEGT in the germline V gene. The CDR3 loop reads CASRSYSGTEAFF. The CDR3 DNA is TGTGCCAGCAGATCTTACAGCGGCACTGAAGCTTTCTTT.

The rearrangement joins TRBV7-9 to TRBJ2-1; 14 positions agree with TRBD2. Unmatched junction bases numbered 8, after V lost 5 bases and J lost 8 bases. Looked up from germline, CDR1 is SEHNR and CDR2 is FQNEAQ (reference sequence). The CDR3 spans 16 residues. The CDR3 sequence: CASSPRLAGGQYEQFF. Written as DNA, the CDR3 is TGTGCCAGCAGCCCGAGACTAGCGGGGGGGCAATATGAGCAGTTCTTC.

V is TRBV9 and J is TRBJ2-3, with 8 bases matching TRBD2. Unmatched junction bases numbered 3, after V lost 4 bases and J lost 5 bases. Germline V CDR1 and CDR2: SGDLS, YYNGEE. The CDR3 covers 13 residues. The CDR3 DNA follows: TGTGCCAGCAGCCGGGGGGGGCAAGATACGCAGTATTTT. Protein: CASSRGGQDTQYF.

Written as DNA, the CDR3 is TGCGCCAGCAGCCAGGGGACAGGGGGCAGATCCTACGAGCAGTACTTC. This gives the protein CASSQGTGGRSYEQYF. The chain is built from TRBV4-1 and TRBJ2-7, with 12 bases fitting TRBD1. The CDR3 consists of 16 residues. CDR1 and CDR2 from the germline V gene are MGHRA and YSYEKL. V gave up 3 bases and J gave up 1 base; unmatched junction bases: 4.

The chain joins TRBV6-5 to TRBJ1-4; TRBD1 is a possible D gene (5 bases). V lost 10 bases to trimming and J lost 5 bases, with 11 bases between them. From germline, CDR1 is MNHEY and CDR2 SVGAGI. This CDR3 comprises 12 residues. The CDR3 spells CATRDRNEKLFF. For the CDR3, the DNA is TGTGCCACCCGGGACCGCAATGAAAAACTGTTTTTT.

The J gene is TRBJ1-2, the V gene TRBV10-3; D unresolved. Germline loops: CDR1 ENHRY, CDR2 SYGVKD. CDR3 size: 16 residues. Deletions cut 4 bases from V and 8 bases from J, with 23 bases between. The CDR3 coding sequence is TGTGCCATCAGTGCTTTGGAACAGCGGCCGTCATTAGGCTACACCTTC. Translating it yields CAISALEQRPSLGYTF.

This clone was seen a single time. The rearrangement joins TRBV6-5 to TRBJ2-7; a possible D gene is TRBD1 (6 bases). V was cut by 6 bases and J by 6 bases, with 18 bases left in between. Germline CDR1 and CDR2: MNHEY and SVGAGI. The CDR3 covers 14 residues. For the CDR3, the DNA is TGTGCCAGCAGAAACCAGGACAGACTCCTCGAGCAGTACTTC. This codes for CASRNQDRLLEQYF.

The chain uses TRBV4-1 and TRBJ1-3; the D is unclear. V dropped 4 bases and J dropped 2 bases, with 12 bases sitting between them. CDR1 and CDR2 (germline): MGHRA, YSYEKL. The CDR3 is 15 residues long. In DNA, the CDR3 is TGCGCCAGCAGCCGCCCGAAAGGGACTGGAAACACCATATATTTT. The encoded protein is CASSRPKGTGNTIYF.

The chain combines TRBV10-3 with TRBJ1-1; D is unclear. The CDR3 covers 13 residues. V shed 2 bases and J shed 1 base, with 5 bases lying between them. Germline loops: CDR1 ENHRY, CDR2 SYGVKD. The CDR3 bases are TGTGCCATCAGTGAGACTGGGAACACTGAAGCTTTCTTT. Its protein is CAISETGNTEAFF.

The V and J genes are TRBV6-6 and TRBJ1-2; TRBD1 might be the D (6 bases). Germline values: CDR1 MNHNY, CDR2 SVGAGI (reference sequence). The length of the CDR3 is 15 residues. V lost 2 bases, J lost 4 bases, and 14 bases lay in between. The CDR3 sequence: CASSYTLDSRYGYTF. The CDR3 DNA reads as TGTGCCAGCAGTTACACTTTGGACAGCCGCTATGGCTACACCTTC.

DNA of the CDR3: TGTGCCAGCAGCCGGGGACACTCCTACGAGCAGTACTTC. This codes for CASSRGHSYEQYF. This chain links TRBV7-6 with TRBJ2-5, with D tentatively TRBD1 (6 bases). The J call is in doubt because the DNA end fits TRBJ2-7 better. CDR1 and CDR2 (germline): SGHVS, FNYEAQ. This CDR3 spans 13 amino acids.

The chain combines TRBV7-8 with TRBJ1-1; D might be TRBD1 (6 bases). The V gene's germline CDR1 is SGHVS and CDR2 FQNEAQ. The CDR3 loop spans 15 amino acids. V lost 1 base and J lost 2, with 11 bases in between. CDR3 sequence reads: CASSLVETGNTEAFF. CDR3 nucleotide sequence: TGTGCCAGCAGCTTAGTGGAGACAGGTAACACTGAAGCTTTCTTT.

The V gene is TRBV7-8, the J gene TRBJ1-3; D is uncertain. Trimming left V 4 bases short and J 0 bases short, with 7 bases between. This CDR3 has 14 residues. Germline V gene data show CDR1 as SGHVS and CDR2 as FQNEAQ. CDR3 protein: CASSYRGSGNTIYF. In DNA form, the CDR3 reads TGTGCCAGCAGCTACCGGGGCTCTGGAAACACCATATATTTT.